A single sample gave rise to the 21 T cell receptor beta chains below, sequenced in a study of blood T cell repertoires in COVID-19. The assay was immunoSEQ multiplex PCR, and TCRdb's table has in-frame clones only and misses some. The repertoire holds approximately 250,000 clones, with 83% as singletons. Sequencing was carried out using peripheral blood. These receptors all come from a man aged 60 to 75 who had recovered from COVID-19.

This clone was seen a few times. The J gene is TRBJ2-7, the V gene TRBV5-8; D perhaps matches TRBD2 (6 bases). V lost 0 bases, J lost 2 bases, and 12 bases lay in between. CDR3 length: 15 amino acids. CDR1 SGHTS and CDR2 YDEGEE come from the germline V gene. CDR3 sequence: CASSLVGIAAYEQYF. The CDR3 DNA sequence: TGTGCCAGCAGCTTGGTAGGCATAGCGGCCTACGAGCAGTACTTC.

The genes are TRBV2 and TRBJ2-7, with D possibly being TRBD1 (6 bases). Trimming cost V 6 bases and J 2 bases, with 14 bases left between them. Germline CDR1 and CDR2: SNHLY and FYNNEI. This CDR3 comprises 14 residues. The chain's CDR3 is CASSVLEGAYEQYF. Written as DNA, the CDR3 is TGTGCCAGCAGCGTCTTAGAGGGGGCCTACGAGCAGTACTTC.

This chain joins TRBV4-1 and TRBJ2-3; 9 bases are shared with TRBD1. The V and J ends lost 4 bases and 6 bases, in that order; junction bases with no gene match: 11. The V gene's germline CDR1 is MGHRA and CDR2 YSYEKL. The CDR3 runs 16 residues. The CDR3 nucleotides are TGCGCCAGCAGCCCGACCGGGACAGGGAGTATCGATACGCAGTATTTT. It specifies CASSPTGTGSIDTQYF.

The table lists this clone with a few counts. This same CDR3 is encoded by further DNA sequences in the sample. This chain connects TRBV5-6 to TRBJ1-6; D remains unclear. The CDR3 is 16 residues long. The germline CDR1 and CDR2 sequences are SGHDT and YYEEEE. V lost 0 bases, J lost 0 bases, and 7 bases lay in between. The CDR3 region has the DNA TGTGCCAGCAGCTTGGCCGGGAGCTCCTATAATTCACCCCTCCACTTT. This encodes CASSLAGSSYNSPLHF.

This clone was detected only once. The V gene is TRBV15, the J gene TRBJ2-1; TRBD2 aligns across 9 bases. The CDR3 spans 14 residues. V trimming: 4 bases; J trimming: 4 bases; junction bases outside the gene matches: 2. The germline CDR1 and CDR2 sequences are LNHNV and YYDKDF (reference sequence). The CDR3 loop is CATSKSGRYNEQFF. In DNA form, the CDR3 reads TGTGCCACCAGCAAGAGCGGGAGGTACAATGAGCAGTTCTTC.

In the case of this clone: One end of the junction varies from germline; a read error may be responsible. The chain uses TRBV3-1 (or the pseudogene TRBV3-2) and TRBJ1-6, with TRBD1 matching over 7 bases. The CDR3 loop spans 15 amino acids. Germline CDR1 LGHDT, CDR2 YNNKEL (reference sequence). The CDR3 nucleotides read TGTGCCAGCAACCAAGGACAGGCGGGCGTGTCACCCCTCCACTTT. Its translation: CASNQGQAGVSPLHF.

A single count supports this clone. This sequence joins TRBV5-1 and TRBJ2-5; 7 bases map to TRBD2. J was trimmed by 2 bases and V by 0 bases; bases with no gene match: 7. Per the germline V gene, CDR1 is SGHRS and CDR2 is YFSETQ. This CDR3 region has 16 residues. The DNA for the CDR3 is TGCGCCAGCAGCTTGGCGCCTAGCGGAACTCAAGAGACCCAGTACTTC. Protein sequence: CASSLAPSGTQETQYF.

This chain uses TRBV5-1 with TRBJ1-1; 9 bases line up with TRBD1. This CDR3 region has 16 residues. Germline V gene lookup returns CDR1 SGHRS and CDR2 YFSETQ. Unmatched junction bases numbered 7, after V lost 4 bases and J lost 0 bases. CDR3 in DNA: TGCGCCAGCAGCCACGGACAGGGGAACATGAACACTGAAGCTTTCTTT. It specifies CASSHGQGNMNTEAFF.

The chain employs TRBV19 and TRBJ2-1, with 12 bases aligning to TRBD2. Germline CDR1 LNHDA, CDR2 SQIVND (reference sequence). The CDR3 runs 13 residues. V lost 6 bases and J lost 10; bases outside the gene matches: 4. CDR3 DNA: TGTGCCAGTAGGACTAGCGGGGGCCCCGAGCAGTTCTTC. It translates to CASRTSGGPEQFF.

The chain is built from TRBV9 and TRBJ2-7; TRBD2 is a possible D gene (5 bases). The germline V gene encodes CDR1 SGDLS and CDR2 YYNGEE. The V end lost 0 bases, the J end lost 5 bases, and 15 bases lay between the germline ends. The CDR3 consists of 15 residues. The CDR3 sequence is CASSVAPGSGNEQYF. The CDR3 DNA reads as TGTGCCAGCAGCGTAGCCCCGGGGTCGGGAAACGAGCAGTACTTC.

J is TRBJ2-7 and V is TRBV14; 10 bases fit TRBD2. The CDR3 consists of 16 residues. From germline, CDR1 is SGHDN and CDR2 FVKESK. The J segment lost 6 bases and the V segment lost 0 bases, leaving 8 bases of the junction unmatched. CDR3 coding DNA: TGTGCCAGCAGCCAAGATATAGGGGCTAGCGGGAGCGAGCAGTACTTC. The encoded protein is CASSQDIGASGSEQYF.

The chain combines TRBV30 with TRBJ2-5; 9 nucleotides agree with TRBD2. CDR1 is GTSNPN and CDR2 is SVGIG in the germline V gene (reference sequence). There are 14 residues in the CDR3. Losses at the gene ends were 5 bases for V and 5 bases for J; bases not matched to a gene: 9. CDR3 sequence: CAWGSGGRAETQYF. Written as DNA, the CDR3 is TGTGCCTGGGGAAGCGGGGGGAGGGCGGAGACCCAGTACTTC.

This clone was observed a handful of times. Other nucleotide sequences in the sample specify the same CDR3. The chain combines TRBV29-1 with TRBJ2-5; no definite D call. Trimming took 6 bases from V and 5 from J, leaving 10 bases between them. Germline CDR1 reads SQVTM; CDR2 reads ANQGSEA. CDR3 length: 11 amino acids. The CDR3 spells CSVAPGETQYF. The DNA for the CDR3 is TGCAGCGTCGCCCCCGGGGAGACCCAGTACTTC.

Concerning this clone: Other DNA sequences within the sample encode an identical CDR3. This chain connects TRBV28 to TRBJ2-7; D not certain. Trimming took 3 bases from V and 2 from J, leaving 8 bases between them. There are 13 residues in the CDR3. The germline gives CDR1 MDHEN, CDR2 SYDVKM. CDR3 loop: CASSLPGPYEQYF. Written as DNA, the CDR3 is TGTGCCAGCAGTTTGCCAGGTCCCTACGAGCAGTACTTC.

V gene TRBV18 combines with J gene TRBJ2-5; D may be TRBD2 (6 bases). Between the trimmed V and J ends, which lost 3 bases and 7 bases, there was a span of 18 bases. The CDR3 covers 15 residues. Germline assignment: CDR1 KGHSH and CDR2 LQKENI. CDR3 DNA sequence: TGTGCCAGCTCACCTTCGATGGCGGGGACGGGGACCCAGTACTTC. As protein: CASSPSMAGTGTQYF.

The chain is built from TRBV7-9 and TRBJ2-7; TRBD2 matches at 11 bases. The CDR3 runs 16 residues. Germline loops: CDR1 SEHNR, CDR2 FQNEAQ (reference sequence). J gave up 3 bases and V 6 bases, and 10 bases lay outside the gene matches. The CDR3 loop is CASSLSSGGNYYEQYF. The CDR3 DNA reads TGTGCCAGCAGTTTGTCTAGCGGGGGGAATTACTACGAGCAGTACTTC.

The chain links TRBV29-1 to TRBJ1-5; D ambiguous. The CDR3 is 12 amino acids. Germline-derived CDR1 and CDR2 are SQVTM and ANQGSEA. Trimming stripped 7 bases from V and 9 bases from J, with 16 bases between. DNA of the CDR3: TGCAGCGCAACTACCCTCACGGGGCCCCAGCATTTT. As protein: CSATTLTGPQHF.

This rearrangement joins TRBV5-4 to TRBJ2-7; 8 positions agree with TRBD2. The CDR3 runs to 14 residues. The trim removed 4 bases at V and 3 bases at J, leaving 6 bases unmatched. The germline CDR1 and CDR2 sequences are SGHNT and YYREEE (reference sequence). The CDR3 nucleotides read TGTGCCAGCAGCCCGGGGGGGGGCCGCTACGAGCAGTACTTC. Translating it yields CASSPGGGRYEQYF.

The chain joins TRBV5-4 to TRBJ2-7; a weak D match, TRBD1 (5 bases). In germline, CDR1 is SGHNT, CDR2 YYREEE (reference sequence). There are 13 residues in the CDR3. The V and J ends lost 2 bases and 3 bases respectively, with 9 bases between them. DNA of the CDR3: TGTGCCAGCAGCTTTCTGACAGACTACGAGCAGTACTTC. Translated, it gives CASSFLTDYEQYF.

The rearrangement links TRBV11-1 to TRBJ2-2, with 10 bases lining up with TRBD1. J lost 6 bases, V lost 5 bases, and 9 bases had no gene match. Germline CDR1 is SGHAT and CDR2 is FQDESV (reference sequence). This CDR3 comprises 16 residues. The CDR3 bases are TGTGCCAGCAGCATTAGACAGGGGGCCATACCCGGGGAGCTGTTTTTT. As protein: CASSIRQGAIPGELFF.

V usage is TRBV3-1 (or the pseudogene TRBV3-2) and J usage is TRBJ2-7; D is unclear. V was pared by 3 bases and J by 4 bases, with 10 bases between. This CDR3 is built from 13 residues. Looked up from germline, CDR1 is LGHDT and CDR2 is YNNKEL (reference sequence). CDR3 protein: CASSQLTAYEQYF. As DNA, the CDR3 is TGTGCCAGCAGCCAGTTAACAGCATACGAGCAGTACTTC.